A single sample gave rise to the 27 T cell receptor beta chains below, sequenced in a study of shared clonotypes between healthy human individuals. The assay was immunoSEQ multiplex PCR, and TCRdb's table has in-frame clones only and misses some. Among roughly 2,000,000 clones listed, around 93% were seen once. It was CD45RO-negative cells, positively selected for CCR7, that made up naive CD8 cells, with terminally differentiated effector memory CD45RA+ cells excluded. Sequencing was performed on naive CD8+ T cells from PBMCs. These receptor sequences come from a man younger than 35 in good health. Some clones in this sample may be carry-over from other donors' samples.

This chain connects TRBV7-3 to TRBJ2-3; TRBD2 matches at 8 bases. The CDR3 contains 16 residues. With V trimmed by 2 bases and J by 0 bases, 4 bases remained unmatched. Germline assignment: CDR1 SGHTA and CDR2 FQGTGA. The CDR3 loop is CASSLRTGGSTDTQYF. For the CDR3, the DNA is TGTGCCAGCAGCTTACGAACGGGAGGGAGCACAGATACGCAGTATTTT.

J is TRBJ2-1 and V is TRBV27, with D unclear. CDR1 and CDR2 (germline): MNHEY, SMNVEV (reference sequence). The CDR3 extends over 16 amino acids. With 5 bases removed from V and 1 base from J, the gap between germline ends came to 15 bases. The CDR3 protein is CASSVLYGPSYNEQFF. The DNA of the CDR3 is TGTGCCAGCAGTGTCCTATACGGGCCATCCTACAATGAGCAGTTCTTC.

The rearrangement joins TRBV27 to TRBJ2-5, with 7 bases matching TRBD1. J was trimmed by 5 bases and V by 2 bases; bases with no gene match: 5. CDR3 length: 14 amino acids. Germline V gene sequence: CDR1 MNHEY, CDR2 SMNVEV (reference sequence). The CDR3 here is CASSLTGAYETQYF. Written as DNA, the CDR3 is TGTGCCAGCAGTTTAACAGGGGCCTATGAGACCCAGTACTTC.

This chain connects TRBV7-2 to TRBJ1-3; D not certain. The CDR3 is 14 residues long. V lost 5 bases and J lost 3, with 11 bases in between. Germline loops: CDR1 SGHTA, CDR2 FQGNSA. Here the CDR3 reads CASSLVAVGNTIYF. CDR3 in DNA: TGTGCCAGCAGCCTTGTGGCGGTTGGAAACACCATATATTTT.

The J gene is TRBJ2-3, the V gene TRBV19; D not resolved. V lost 2 bases and J lost 1, with 13 bases in between. Germline-derived CDR1 and CDR2 are LNHDA and SQIVND (reference sequence). The CDR3 loop spans 16 amino acids. The CDR3 DNA follows: TGTGCCAGTAGTATATCGAGTCAAACCCGCACAGATACGCAGTATTTT. Encoded protein: CASSISSQTRTDTQYF.

Remarks on this clone: Other DNA variants within this sample encode the same CDR3. The gene calls are TRBV27 and TRBJ2-1; 11 bases are a match to TRBD1. Germline assignment: CDR1 MNHEY and CDR2 SMNVEV (reference sequence). This CDR3 is 14 amino acids long. V shed 3 bases and J 8 bases; nucleotides not matched to a gene: 3. Written as DNA, the CDR3 is TGTGCCAGCAGTTTCGGGACAGGGGGGGATGAGCAGTTCTTC. The encoded protein is CASSFGTGGDEQFF.

There are a few counts of this clone. The genes are TRBV19 and TRBJ1-1; D is possibly TRBD1 (5 bases). Trimming pared 5 bases from V and 1 base from J, leaving 8 bases between. This CDR3 contains 13 residues. Germline assignment: CDR1 LNHDA and CDR2 SQIVND (reference sequence). CDR3 nucleotides: TGTGCCAGTAGTGGGACGGAGAACACTGAAGCTTTCTTT. Its translation: CASSGTENTEAFF.

This chain links TRBV7-9 with TRBJ2-7, with a tentative D call TRBD2 (5 bases). The CDR3 is made up of 16 amino acids. V was clipped by 4 bases and J by 0 bases, with 16 bases between them. From germline, CDR1 is SEHNR and CDR2 FQNEAQ (reference sequence). CDR3 nucleotides: TGTGCCAGCAGCTCTAACGCCGGACTCAGCTCCTACGAGCAGTACTTC. Translating gives CASSSNAGLSSYEQYF.

This chain uses TRBV27 with TRBJ2-3, with D maybe TRBD2 (6 bases). Per germline, CDR1 MNHEY and CDR2 SMNVEV (reference sequence). This CDR3 has 13 amino acids. Between the trimmed V and J ends, which lost 2 bases and 8 bases, there was a span of 11 bases. CDR3 region: CASSLRGIGTQYF. The CDR3, as DNA: TGTGCCAGCAGTTTACGGGGGATCGGTACGCAGTATTTT.

This chain links TRBV19 with TRBJ2-5, with D possibly being TRBD2 (6 bases). CDR1 and CDR2 from the germline V gene are LNHDA and SQIVND (reference sequence). The CDR3 consists of 16 residues. V lost 6 bases and J 0 bases, leaving 17 bases between the germline ends. CDR3 DNA sequence: TGTGCCAGTAGCCCCAACTGGGGCGGGAACCAAGAGACCCAGTACTTC. Encoded protein: CASSPNWGGNQETQYF.

DNA for the CDR3: TGTGCTAGTGGTTTGGTCCGGGACACTTTAAGTATCTATAGCAATCAGCCCCAGCATTTT. Residues: CASGLVRDTLSIYSNQPQHF. The genes are TRBV12-5 and TRBJ1-5; a weak D match, TRBD1 (6 bases). The CDR3 loop spans 20 amino acids. Germline CDR1 and CDR2: LGHNT and FRNRAP. Trimming cost V 0 bases and J 0 bases, with 21 bases left between them.

This chain links TRBV7-9 with TRBJ2-1; 8 bases align to TRBD2. The V and J ends lost 10 bases and 10 bases, in that order; junction bases with no gene match: 12. There are 13 residues in the CDR3. Germline CDR1 and CDR2: SEHNR and FQNEAQ (reference sequence). In DNA form, the CDR3 reads TGTGCCACCCTGGGGAGCGGGAGCCTCGAGCAGTTCTTC. Residues: CATLGSGSLEQFF.

The J gene is TRBJ2-1, the V gene TRBV4-3; 13 nucleotides align to TRBD2. The J segment lost 7 bases and the V segment lost 0 bases, leaving 9 bases of the junction unmatched. This CDR3 is built from 18 residues. CDR1 and CDR2 (germline): LGHNA, YSLEER. Here the CDR3 DNA reads TGCGCCAGCAGCCAAGACGCCGGACTAGCGGGGGAGGGGAATGAGCAGTTCTTC. It encodes CASSQDAGLAGEGNEQFF.

This clone has a handful of counts. The chain links TRBV30 to TRBJ1-1; D gene uncertain. This CDR3 contains 11 residues. V lost 5 bases and J 3 bases, leaving 7 bases between the germline ends. Germline V gene data show CDR1 as GTSNPN and CDR2 as SVGIG (reference sequence). This CDR3 reads CAWDLYTEAFF. CDR3 bases: TGTGCCTGGGATCTTTACACTGAAGCTTTCTTT. Filled out from reference TRBV30 and TRBJ1-1, the complete variable domain reads SQTIHQWPATLVQPVGSPLSLECTVEGTSNPNLYWYRQAAGRGLQLLFYSVGIGQISSEVPQNLSASRPQDRQFILSSKKLLLSDSGFYLCAWDLYTEAFFGQGTRLTVV.

The CDR3 DNA is TGTGCCAGCAGCACTGGGAGTAGCCTCGACTCCTACGAGCAGTACTTC. This sequence encodes CASSTGSSLDSYEQYF. The chain has TRBV9 and TRBJ2-7; TRBD2 is a possible D gene (5 bases). Between the trimmed V and J ends, which lost 4 bases and 0 bases, there was a span of 17 bases. This CDR3 region has 16 residues. Germline loops: CDR1 SGDLS, CDR2 YYNGEE. The entire variable domain, with the rest obtained from reference TRBV9 and TRBJ2-7, is as follows: DSGVTQTPKHLITATGQRVTLRCSPRSGDLSVYWYQQSLDQGLQFLIQYYNGEERAKGNILERFSAQQFPDLHSELNLSSLELGDSALYFCASSTGSSLDSYEQYFGPGTRLTVT.

The rearrangement links TRBV9 to TRBJ2-2; possible D gene TRBD1, 6 bases. The CDR3 spans 15 residues. The V and J ends lost 0 bases and 6 bases respectively, with 12 bases between them. Per the germline V gene, CDR1 is SGDLS and CDR2 is YYNGEE. Here the CDR3 reads CASSVVGHRAGELFF. In DNA, the CDR3 is TGTGCCAGCAGCGTAGTAGGGCACAGGGCCGGGGAGCTGTTTTTT.

The V and J genes are TRBV29-1 and TRBJ2-7; no reliable D call. In germline, CDR1 is SQVTM, CDR2 ANQGSEA. The CDR3 is 14 amino acids. With 3 bases removed from V and 1 base from J, the gap between germline ends came to 13 bases. The chain's CDR3 is CSVEGPLGSYEQYF. The CDR3 DNA follows: TGCAGCGTTGAGGGCCCCCTAGGGTCCTACGAGCAGTACTTC.

The J gene is TRBJ1-2, the V gene TRBV12-5; D unclear. The CDR3 is 17 residues long. Trimming removed 0 bases at V and 2 bases at J, with 16 bases between. The germline V gene encodes CDR1 LGHNT and CDR2 FRNRAP. As DNA, the CDR3 is TGTGCTAGTGGTTTGGTGACCCCTGTTGGGGAGAACTATGGCTACACCTTC. This translates into CASGLVTPVGENYGYTF.

This clone appeared once. The identical CDR3 is also encoded by other nucleotide sequences in the sample. The V call is TRBV29-1, the J call TRBJ2-3; D is unclear. This CDR3 has 13 amino acids. V was shortened by 4 bases and J by 2 bases, with 10 bases between the two germline ends. From germline, CDR1 is SQVTM and CDR2 ANQGSEA. In DNA, the CDR3 is TGCAGCGTTGTGGGCGGACCCACAGATACGCAGTATTTT. Translating gives CSVVGGPTDTQYF.

Details on this clone: In the same sample, other DNA sequences code for this CDR3. The chain recombines TRBV9 with TRBJ2-3; no clear D. This CDR3 contains 14 residues. V was shortened by 0 bases and J by 0 bases, with 5 bases between the two germline ends. Germline V gives CDR1 SGDLS, CDR2 YYNGEE. The CDR3 loop reads CASSVATSTDTQYF. CDR3 DNA: TGTGCCAGCAGCGTAGCAACTAGCACAGATACGCAGTATTTT.

The chain is built from TRBV29-1 and TRBJ2-7; D unclear. The V gene lost 7 bases and the J gene lost 5 bases, with 12 bases spanning the gap. Germline V gene data show CDR1 as SQVTM and CDR2 as ANQGSEA. This CDR3 has 11 amino acids. CDR3 residues: CSALDGDEQYF. The CDR3 coding sequence is TGCAGCGCCCTCGACGGAGACGAGCAGTACTTC.

The CDR3 coding sequence is TGTGCCAGCAGCTTCATACCGGACAGACCGTACGAGCAGTACTTC. This codes for CASSFIPDRPYEQYF. The chain links TRBV5-8 to TRBJ2-7, with D maybe TRBD1 (6 bases). Germline assignment: CDR1 SGHTS and CDR2 YDEGEE. This CDR3 comprises 15 residues. The V and J ends lost 2 bases and 4 bases respectively, with 16 bases between them.

The V and J genes are TRBV10-2 and TRBJ1-2; D might be TRBD1 (5 bases). Germline assignment: CDR1 WSHSY and CDR2 SAAADI. The CDR3 contains 14 residues. The V gene lost 2 bases and the J gene lost 5 bases, with 12 bases spanning the gap. The CDR3 DNA sequence: TGCGCCAGCAGTGAGCCTTGGCAGGGATATGGCTACACCTTC. The encoded protein is CASSEPWQGYGYTF.

The genes are TRBV7-9 and TRBJ2-2; 9 nucleotides align to TRBD1. V lost 6 bases, J lost 3 bases, and 5 bases stayed unmatched. This CDR3 is built from 15 residues. The V gene's germline CDR1 is SEHNR and CDR2 FQNEAQ (reference sequence). The CDR3: CASRHRGPDTGELFF. The DNA of the CDR3 is TGTGCCAGCAGGCACAGGGGGCCGGACACCGGGGAGCTGTTTTTT.

To note about this clone: Other nucleotide sequences in the sample specify the same CDR3. The DNA of the CDR3 is TGTGCCAGCAGTTCGCGAAGGGGGAATCAGCCCCAGCATTTT. It codes for CASSSRRGNQPQHF. The chain has TRBV27 and TRBJ1-5; D might be TRBD1 (6 bases). The CDR3 is made up of 14 amino acids. The V end was cut by 4 bases, the J end by 4 bases, with 11 bases between. From germline, CDR1 is MNHEY and CDR2 SMNVEV (reference sequence).

V usage is TRBV27 and J usage is TRBJ2-1; no firm D call. The ends were cut back, 1 base at V and 4 bases at J, with 17 bases in the middle. Germline-derived CDR1 and CDR2 are MNHEY and SMNVEV (reference sequence). The CDR3 runs 17 residues. The CDR3 DNA sequence: TGTGCCAGCAGTTTATGGGCAAGGGCTACCCTTTACAATGAGCAGTTCTTC. Translation: CASSLWARATLYNEQFF.

DNA for the CDR3: TGTGCCAGCAGCGTGGGGACAACCCGCGGAGCTTTCTTT. It encodes CASSVGTTRGAFF. The chain couples TRBV7-9 to TRBJ1-1; D might be TRBD1 (6 bases). The CDR3 length is 13 residues. Deletions cut 5 bases from V and 10 bases from J, with 17 bases between. Germline V CDR1 and CDR2: SEHNR, FQNEAQ (reference sequence).